This T cell receptor (beta chain) was recovered during a study of blood T cell repertoires in COVID-19. Per the original methods: Estimation of nucleated cell counts relied on the amplification of reference gene primers. Clones were sequenced by immunoSEQ multiplex PCR, and TCRdb holds only the in-frame ones, with some missing. That table furnishes V, J and clone size, whereas the DNA furnished D and trimming. This table holds about 210,000 clones, 70% to 90% found once. Germline V gene data show CDR1 as SGHDT and CDR2 as YYEEEE. The V end was cut by 0 bases, the J end by 7 bases, with 13 bases between. The CDR3 has 14 amino acids.

The TCR comes from a woman in her thirties or forties with acute or convalescent COVID-19. The material sequenced was peripheral blood. The chain joins TRBV5-6 to TRBJ1-1; perhaps TRBD1 as D (5 bases). The CDR3, as DNA: TGTGCCAGCAGCTTGGGTAGGGCAGGACATGAAGCTTTCTTT. It specifies CASSLGRAGHEAFF.